These T cell receptor beta chains were read from a single sample in a study of identical twins. TCRdb reprocessed the 5' RACE reads with MiXCR, giving one entry per CDR3 protein. The sample has around 960,000 distinct CDR3 sequences; 9% to 15% are singletons. Separately, the same data were catalogued under a study of yellow fever vaccine responses in identical twins.

The sample taken for sequencing was PBMCs. These receptors all stem from a young woman in good health. Each CDR3 is given without its conserved first and last residue. The order of the fields is J gene, CDR3 length, V gene, CDR3 protein.

TRBJ1-5,12,TRBV12-3/TRBV12-4,ASSLLRRDQPQH
TRBJ2-5,13,TRBV12-3/TRBV12-4,ASSSFPGLQETQY
TRBJ2-3,15,TRBV5-1,ASSLEGLAGWPDTQY
TRBJ2-7,16,TRBV4-2,ASSQENPTSGSSYEQY
TRBJ1-2,9,TRBV29-1,SVVKVYGYT
TRBJ1-5,13,TRBV20-1,SARDSGVSNQPQH
TRBJ2-3,12,TRBV28,ASRGPDSTDTQY
TRBJ1-2,12,TRBV5-4,ASSLAGEAYGYT
TRBJ2-7,14,TRBV20-1,SARSSAASGLYEQY
TRBJ2-2,16,TRBV5-1,ASSPRPRGGGGTGELF
TRBJ2-3,12,TRBV9,ASSIPVTTDTQY
TRBJ2-3,14,TRBV5-1,ASSLVSGAQGDTQY
TRBJ2-1,14,TRBV18,ASSPGTGITYNEQF
TRBJ1-3,13,TRBV12-3/TRBV12-4,ASSSRPGTGNTIY
TRBJ2-3,16,TRBV6-5,ASSYSKTSGGPTDTQY
TRBJ1-2,10,TRBV20-1,SAFSGWHGYT